This T cell receptor beta chain appears in the sequencing data of a study of blood T cell repertoires in COVID-19. In the study overall: Material from acute and convalescent COVID-19 was sourced from the United States, Italy and Spain. In each case, the material was cDNA or gDNA derived from T cells, B-cell-depleted T cells, or PBMCs.

CDR3 length equals 17 residues. V trimming: 0 bases; J trimming: 4 bases; junction bases outside the gene matches: 9. Per germline, CDR1 SGDLS and CDR2 YYNGEE. Authors' data handling: Amplification of reference gene primers was used by the study to estimate nucleated cell counts. Method: immunoSEQ multiplex PCR; TCRdb's copy keeps in-frame clones and lacks some. Clone size and the V and J calls come from that table; the DNA yielded D and trimming. In the table there are tens of thousands of clones, over 75% of which are singletons. The source of this sequence is a woman of 80 years or more with acute or convalescent COVID-19. Sequencing input: peripheral blood. This chain connects TRBV9 to TRBJ2-5; 10 nucleotides match TRBD2. The CDR3 region is CASSVGLASGSGETQYF. The CDR3 DNA reads TGTGCCAGCAGCGTAGGTTTGGCTAGCGGGAGTGGAGAGACCCAGTACTTC. The variable domain in full, completed from reference TRBV9 and TRBJ2-5, reads DSGVTQTPKHLITATGQRVTLRCSPRSGDLSVYWYQQSLDQGLQFLIQYYNGEERAKGNILERFSAQQFPDLHSELNLSSLELGDSALYFCASSVGLASGSGETQYFGPGTRLLVL.